One sample yielded the 27 T cell receptor beta chains listed below, sequenced in a study of T cell responses to AZD1222 COVID-19 vaccine. Profiled with immunoSEQ multiplex PCR; TCRdb holds only in-frame clones, not every one. The data hold some 130,000 clones, with 70% to 90% observed a single time. Here the sequenced sample was peripheral blood, taken on day 0 of AZD1222 vaccination. These receptors all stem from an adult in good health.

V and J are TRBV14 and TRBJ1-2; a weak D match, TRBD1 (5 bases). The V gene lost 0 bases and the J gene lost 5 bases, with 16 bases spanning the gap. CDR3 length equals 16 residues. Germline CDR1 and CDR2: SGHDN and FVKESK. CDR3: CASSQDMGESTYGYTF. The CDR3 region has the DNA TGTGCCAGCAGCCAAGATATGGGGGAGTCGACTTATGGCTACACCTTC.

The V and J genes are TRBV19 and TRBJ1-2; D is uncertain. The CDR3 spans 13 residues. Germline V gene lookup returns CDR1 LNHDA and CDR2 SQIVND (reference sequence). Trimming removed 4 bases at V and 8 bases at J, with 14 bases between. Here the CDR3 DNA reads TGTGCCAGTAGTACTACAGCCAACTCCGGCTACACCTTC. It specifies CASSTTANSGYTF. Based on the CDR3 plus reference TRBV19 and TRBJ1-2, the full variable domain is DGGITQSPKYLFRKEGQNVTLSCEQNLNHDAMYWYRQDPGQGLRLIYYSQIVNDFQKGDIAEGYSVSREKKESFPLTVTSAQKNPTAFYLCASSTTANSGYTFGSGTRLTVV.

V gene TRBV20-1 combines with J gene TRBJ2-3; D gene unclear. Trimming cost V 3 bases and J 0 bases, with 7 bases left between them. In germline, CDR1 is DFQATT, CDR2 SNEGSKA (reference sequence). There are 13 residues in the CDR3. The CDR3 sequence is CSASRRSTDTQYF. The CDR3 nucleotides read TGCAGTGCTAGTCGCAGAAGCACAGATACGCAGTATTTT.

The rearrangement links TRBV18 to TRBJ1-1; TRBD1 agrees at 9 bases. The junction had 6 bases not matched to a gene; V was cut back by 4 bases and J by 3 bases. This CDR3 has 15 amino acids. Germline V CDR1 and CDR2: KGHSH, LQKENI. DNA for the CDR3: TGTGCCAGCTCACTCGGGACAGGGACGGACACTGAAGCTTTCTTT. Its translation is CASSLGTGTDTEAFF. Complete variable domain (other parts from reference TRBV18 and TRBJ1-1): NAGVMQNPRHLVRRRGQEARLRCSPMKGHSHVYWYRQLPEEGLKFMVYLQKENIIDESGMPKERFSAEFPKEGPSILRIQQVVRGDSAAYFCASSLGTGTDTEAFFGQGTRLTVV.

The V gene is TRBV10-3, the J gene TRBJ2-3; tentative D call: TRBD2 (5 bases). Per the germline V gene, CDR1 is ENHRY and CDR2 is SYGVKD. V dropped 4 bases and J dropped 7 bases, with 18 bases sitting between them. This CDR3 is 15 amino acids long. The CDR3 DNA sequence: TGTGCCATCAGTGTGTCCGGGGATGCTCAACATACGCAGTATTTT. Protein product: CAISVSGDAQHTQYF.

J is TRBJ2-7 and V is TRBV2; maybe TRBD2 (5 bases). Germline V lookup: CDR1 SNHLY, CDR2 FYNNEI. This CDR3 comprises 15 residues. Between the trimmed V and J ends, which lost 2 bases and 3 bases, there was a span of 14 bases. The CDR3 protein is CASSEFKGDNYEQYF. For the CDR3, the DNA is TGTGCCAGCAGTGAATTCAAGGGAGACAACTACGAGCAGTACTTC.

J is TRBJ1-1 and V is TRBV19; weak D call: TRBD1 (5 bases). There are 16 residues in the CDR3. Germline lookup yields CDR1 LNHDA and CDR2 SQIVND (reference sequence). V was trimmed by 9 bases and J by 0 bases, leaving 20 bases between them. CDR3 bases: TGTGCCAGCACTTGGAGGAGACAGCTTATGAACACTGAAGCTTTCTTT. This gives the protein CASTWRRQLMNTEAFF.

The genes are TRBV19 and TRBJ1-5; tentatively, D is TRBD1 (6 bases). The CDR3 sequence is 13 residues long. Deletions cut 5 bases from V and 4 bases from J, with 9 bases between. Germline V CDR1 and CDR2: LNHDA, SQIVND (reference sequence). CDR3 region: CASSWQGNQPQHF. The CDR3 DNA is TGTGCCAGTAGTTGGCAGGGGAATCAGCCCCAGCATTTT. The full variable domain, rest sourced from reference TRBV19 and TRBJ1-5, is DGGITQSPKYLFRKEGQNVTLSCEQNLNHDAMYWYRQDPGQGLRLIYYSQIVNDFQKGDIAEGYSVSREKKESFPLTVTSAQKNPTAFYLCASSWQGNQPQHFGDGTRLSIL.

The chain uses TRBV14 and TRBJ1-2, with TRBD1 identical over 8 bases. After removal of 0 bases from V and 8 bases from J, the junction contained 8 bases not matched to a gene. The CDR3 runs to 15 residues. CDR1 and CDR2 (germline): SGHDN, FVKESK. The chain's CDR3 is CASSQEPRTGQGYTF. The CDR3 nucleotides read TGTGCCAGCAGCCAAGAACCAAGGACAGGGCAAGGCTACACCTTC.

The gene calls are TRBV18 and TRBJ2-7, with D unresolved. The CDR3 consists of 13 residues. Germline-derived CDR1 and CDR2 are KGHSH and LQKENI. V was trimmed by 3 bases and J by 0 bases, leaving 6 bases between them. The CDR3 nucleotides are TGTGCCAGCTCACCTTCTAGCTCCTACGAGCAGTACTTC. The encoded protein is CASSPSSSYEQYF.

V and J are TRBV30 and TRBJ2-7; 8 bases are shared with TRBD1. CDR1 is GTSNPN, CDR2 SVGIG, per germline (reference sequence). Germline trimming cut 1 base from V and 7 bases from J; bases unmatched to any gene: 15. The length of the CDR3 is 16 residues. In DNA form, the CDR3 reads TGTGCCTGGAGTGGAGTAGGACAGGGTGGGGCGGAGGAGCAGTACTTC. Its translation is CAWSGVGQGGAEEQYF.

The chain links TRBV27 to TRBJ1-2; 9 bases are a match to TRBD1. Germline CDR1 reads MNHEY; CDR2 reads SMNVEV (reference sequence). V gave up 6 bases and J gave up 4 bases; unmatched junction bases: 6. The CDR3 length is 14 residues. The CDR3 bases are TGTGCCAGCAGCGGGACAGGGCATCCCTATGGCTACACCTTC. Encoded protein: CASSGTGHPYGYTF.

The rearrangement links TRBV7-9 to TRBJ2-7; D gene ambiguous. The CDR3 runs 14 residues. Trimming took off 4 bases at V and 2 bases at J, with 12 bases between the two ends. Germline loops: CDR1 SEHNR, CDR2 FQNEAQ (reference sequence). Written as DNA, the CDR3 is TGTGCCAGCAGCTCCTCGGGTCCAACCTACGAGCAGTACTTC. Translation gives CASSSSGPTYEQYF. The full variable domain, in which reference TRBV7-9 and TRBJ2-7 provide the parts outside the CDR3, is DTGVSQNPRHKITKRGQNVTFRCDPISEHNRLYWYRQTLGQGPEFLTYFQNEAQLEKSRLLSDRFSAERPKGSFSTLEIQRTEQGDSAMYLCASSSSGPTYEQYFGPGTRLTVT.

This clone appeared a few times. This chain links TRBV4-3 with TRBJ1-1; the D is unclear. CDR3 length: 13 residues. V lost 0 bases and J lost 10, with 12 bases in between. CDR1 is LGHNA, CDR2 YSLEER, per germline. The CDR3 coding sequence is TGCGCCAGCAGCCAAGATGGGCAACAGAGAGCTTTCTTT. Translating it yields CASSQDGQQRAFF.

The J gene is TRBJ2-5, the V gene TRBV5-1; D is ambiguous. Germline values: CDR1 SGHRS, CDR2 YFSETQ. This CDR3 region has 14 residues. V was shortened by 1 base and J by 4 bases, with 11 bases between the two germline ends. The CDR3 region is CASSLNKLGETQYF. CDR3 nucleotide sequence: TGCGCCAGCAGCTTGAACAAATTGGGAGAGACCCAGTACTTC.

The J gene is TRBJ1-3, the V gene TRBV15; D gene ambiguous. Germline V gene sequence: CDR1 LNHNV, CDR2 YYDKDF (reference sequence). The V end was cut by 5 bases, the J end by 2 bases, with 10 bases between. The CDR3 extends over 14 amino acids. CDR3 amino acids: CATSLGPTGNTIYF. The CDR3 DNA is TGTGCCACCAGCTTAGGGCCAACTGGAAACACCATATATTTT. Looking up the rest from reference TRBV15 and TRBJ1-3 gives the full variable domain: DAMVIQNPRYQVTQFGKPVTLSCSQTLNHNVMYWYQQKSSQAPKLLFHYYDKDFNNEADTPDNFQSRRPNTSFCFLDIRSPGLGDTAMYLCATSLGPTGNTIYFGEGSWLTVV.

V and J are TRBV2 and TRBJ1-1, with D possibly TRBD1 on 6 matching bases. CDR3 length: 12 residues. Germline CDR1 and CDR2: SNHLY and FYNNEI. V lost 7 bases and J lost 4, with 10 bases in between. The CDR3 DNA sequence: TGTGCCAGCATAGGGGGAGGCACTGAAGCTTTCTTT. This translates into CASIGGGTEAFF.

This rearrangement joins TRBV7-9 to TRBJ1-3; D gene unclear. The germline CDR1 and CDR2 sequences are SEHNR and FQNEAQ (reference sequence). V dropped 1 base and J dropped 0 bases, with 7 bases sitting between them. The CDR3 runs 15 residues. CDR3 coding DNA: TGTGCCAGCAGCTTAGAGACCGGCTCTGGAAACACCATATATTTT. Translation gives CASSLETGSGNTIYF.

The chain is built from TRBV6-5 and TRBJ1-2; possibly TRBD1 for D (6 bases). The germline V gene encodes CDR1 MNHEY and CDR2 SVGAGI. The CDR3 has 15 amino acids. Trimming shortened V by 6 bases and J by 4 bases, and 18 bases separated the two germline ends. CDR3 region: CASRTGGHPSYGYTF. In DNA form, the CDR3 reads TGTGCCAGCAGGACTGGGGGACATCCCTCCTATGGCTACACCTTC.

For the CDR3, the DNA is TGTGCTAGTGGTTCGATGGGACTAGCGGGGGGTGGCCAAGAGACCCAGTACTTC. It specifies CASGSMGLAGGGQETQYF. This chain links TRBV12-5 with TRBJ2-5, with 15 bases that match TRBD2. The CDR3 totals 18 residues. Looked up from germline, CDR1 is LGHNT and CDR2 is FRNRAP. V dropped 4 bases and J dropped 1; count of bases not matched to a gene: 7.

J is TRBJ2-1 and V is TRBV28; D gene uncertain. CDR3 length: 18 amino acids. From germline, CDR1 is MDHEN and CDR2 SYDVKM. Trimming pared 5 bases from V and 0 bases from J, leaving 20 bases between. The CDR3 here is CASSTPPVSKFSYNEQFF. In nucleotides, the CDR3 is TGTGCCAGCAGTACCCCCCCGGTTAGCAAGTTCTCCTACAATGAGCAGTTCTTC.

V is TRBV14 and J is TRBJ2-6, with 8 bases that match TRBD1. After removal of 3 bases from V and 0 bases from J, the junction contained 10 bases not matched to a gene. CDR1 is SGHDN and CDR2 is FVKESK in the germline V gene. The CDR3 runs to 19 residues. CDR3 residues: CASSHYAGTGSSGANVLTF. CDR3 in DNA: TGTGCCAGCAGCCATTATGCCGGGACAGGAAGCTCTGGGGCCAACGTCCTGACTTTC.

This chain uses TRBV5-1 with TRBJ1-5, with TRBD1 as a possible D gene (5 bases). This CDR3 contains 16 residues. Germline loops: CDR1 SGHRS, CDR2 YFSETQ. V was clipped by 0 bases and J by 4 bases, with 14 bases between them. In DNA form, the CDR3 reads TGCGCCAGCAGCTTGGACGGGACTGCCATTAATCAGCCCCAGCATTTT. It yields the protein CASSLDGTAINQPQHF.

The chain joins TRBV6-2 or TRBV6-3 to TRBJ1-1; tentative D call: TRBD1 (5 bases). Deletions cut 2 bases from V and 4 bases from J, with 11 bases between. The CDR3 consists of 14 residues. Germline loops: CDR1 MNHEY, CDR2 SVGEGT. The CDR3 nucleotides read TGTGCCAGCAGTTACGTGGGGGGTAGCACTGAAGCTTTCTTT. This translates into CASSYVGGSTEAFF.

J is TRBJ2-1 and V is TRBV5-1; D unclear. The CDR3 length is 15 residues. Per germline, CDR1 SGHRS and CDR2 YFSETQ. The V and J ends lost 0 bases and 0 bases respectively, with 7 bases between them. The CDR3 loop is CASSLVPNSYNEQFF. The DNA of the CDR3 is TGCGCCAGCAGCTTGGTGCCAAACTCCTACAATGAGCAGTTCTTC.

The V and J genes are TRBV27 and TRBJ1-1, with TRBD1 as a possible D gene (5 bases). Germline V lookup: CDR1 MNHEY, CDR2 SMNVEV (reference sequence). The CDR3 runs 13 residues. V was clipped by 3 bases and J by 5 bases, with 10 bases between them. The CDR3 spells CASSFLGRTEAFF. In DNA, the CDR3 is TGTGCCAGCAGTTTCTTGGGACGGACTGAAGCTTTCTTT.

The V call is TRBV15, the J call TRBJ1-4; D unresolved. CDR1 is LNHNV and CDR2 is YYDKDF in the germline V gene (reference sequence). The CDR3 runs 13 residues. The ends were cut back, 0 bases at V and 8 bases at J, with 7 bases in the middle. The CDR3 loop is CATSRDQEEKLFF. The CDR3 DNA reads TGTGCCACCAGCAGAGATCAGGAAGAAAAACTGTTTTTT.